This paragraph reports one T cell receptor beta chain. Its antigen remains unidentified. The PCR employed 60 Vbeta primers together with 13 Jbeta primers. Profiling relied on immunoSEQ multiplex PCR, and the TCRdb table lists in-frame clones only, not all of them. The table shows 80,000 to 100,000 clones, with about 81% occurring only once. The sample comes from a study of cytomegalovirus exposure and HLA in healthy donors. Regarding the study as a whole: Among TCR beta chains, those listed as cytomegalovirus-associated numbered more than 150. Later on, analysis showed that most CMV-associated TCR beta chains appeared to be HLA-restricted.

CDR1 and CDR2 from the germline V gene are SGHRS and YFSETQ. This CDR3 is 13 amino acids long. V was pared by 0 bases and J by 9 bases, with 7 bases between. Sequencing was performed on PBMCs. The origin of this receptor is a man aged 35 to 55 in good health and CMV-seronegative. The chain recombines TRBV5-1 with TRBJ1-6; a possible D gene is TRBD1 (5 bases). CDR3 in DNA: TGCGCCAGCAGCTTGGGTCAGGGTTCACCCCTCCACTTT. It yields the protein CASSLGQGSPLHF.